The T cell receptor beta chain under discussion was sequenced for a study of regulatory T cells in long-lasting Graves disease. Construction of TCR beta libraries relied on iRepertoire HTBI primers and on Arm-PCR targeting CDR3 regions. TCRdb itself ran the multiplex PCR reads through MiXCR, one entry per CDR3 protein. Of 360,000 or so distinct CDR3 sequences listed, around 15% were seen once; the top ten hold about 19%. The germline V gene has CDR1 LNHDA and CDR2 SQIVND (reference sequence). The CDR3 is 14 amino acids. The ends lost 9 bases at V and 5 bases at J; junction bases unmatched: 8. This clonotype was seen only a few times. Time point meaning: newly diagnosed GD, antithyroid drugs for less than 3 months. The authors made the TCR library using RNA they extracted from PBMCs. The same data also went into a second study, on T cells in Graves' hyperthyroidism and ophthalmopathy.

The sequences come from peripheral blood mononuclear cells (PBMCs), collected at new diagnosis, from a patient treated with antithyroid drugs. This chain connects TRBV19 to TRBJ2-2, with 8 bases identical to TRBD1. This sequence was found in a woman between 18 and 30 years old with Graves disease. CDR3 amino acids: CASLTGARTGELFF. CDR3 nucleotides: TGTGCCAGCCTGACAGGGGCCCGAACCGGGGAGCTGTTTTTT. The complete variable domain, with remaining parts taken from reference TRBV19 and TRBJ2-2, reads DGGITQSPKYLFRKEGQNVTLSCEQNLNHDAMYWYRQDPGQGLRLIYYSQIVNDFQKGDIAEGYSVSREKKESFPLTVTSAQKNPTAFYLCASLTGARTGELFFGEGSRLTVL.